This entry features one T cell receptor beta chain sequence. Its antigen remains undetermined. The sample holds no much larger clone one base away, and base qualities are not on file. The immunoSEQ Assay, a bias-controlled multiplex PCR, was used to amplify TCRbeta CDR3 regions from genomic DNA. Under the source paper's analysis protocol: The number of nucleated cells in each sample was estimated from the amplification of reference gene primers within the assay. To quantify the absolute abundance of each unique TCRbeta CDR3 rearrangement, sequence reads were collapsed and filtered. For each sample, productive Simpson clonality was calculated as the square root of Simpson's diversity index across productive rearrangements. The table comes from immuneACCESS by way of TCRdb, which keeps in-frame sequences with V and J called. Part of the clones is missing from these tables; in studies checked, under half for an unresolved V gene and the rest for unknown reasons. That table gives V, J and clone size, and the DNA gave D and trimming. The sample table holds under 30,000 clones, of which roughly 89% were seen once. The ten largest make up around 12% of the sample.

These data are taken from a study of blood T cell repertoires in COVID-19 (TCRdb year 2020). For context, the study as a whole: Samples from collaborators originated in the United States, Italy and Spain and spanned both the acute and convalescent phases of COVID-19. The samples were drawn from two sources: the first 160 participants of the ongoing ImmuneRACE study, and fewer than 1,500 subjects contributed by 6 global collaborators. A freely available public database, intended as a resource for researchers studying the immune response to SARS-CoV-2, is where the repertoires were released. The prospective study material was composed of cDNA or gDNA derived from T cells, B-cell-depleted T cells, or PBMCs. HLA class I and class II types, where available, came from metadata supplied by the sample provider rather than from assay-based typing. Deeply sampled blood TCRbeta repertoires from subjects exposed to, actively infected with, or recovered from COVID-19 were included in the dataset. Nearly every sample came with metadata listing a de-identified subject ID, COVID-19 status, age in years and sex. Here is what the overall study found, with its caveats: Clinical and demographic metadata were provided uncurated, with the amount varying by source and participant.

Collaborating institutions collected whole blood in K2EDTA tubes following their own protocols. For TCRbeta analysis, collaborator samples were shipped as frozen whole blood, as isolated PBMCs, or as DNA extracted from either sample type. CDR1 and CDR2 are drawn from the germline V gene (reference sequence): SEHNR, FQNEAQ. A distance of 17 bases separates the germline ends of V and J, which lose 5 bases and 2 bases respectively. The CDR3, from cysteine to phenylalanine, totals 16 residues. Here the CDR3 DNA is all that survives: 48 bases in frame from base 1. The sequence came from a woman older than 75 with active or convalescent COVID-19. The specimen sequenced was peripheral blood. The V and J segments used are TRBV7-9 and TRBJ2-3, with TRBD2 perhaps the D gene, on 6 matching bases. CDR3 protein: CASSPLGRGNTDTQYF. In nucleotides, the sequence is TGTGCCAGCAGCCCACTCGGGCGGGGAAACACAGATACGCAGTATTTT.